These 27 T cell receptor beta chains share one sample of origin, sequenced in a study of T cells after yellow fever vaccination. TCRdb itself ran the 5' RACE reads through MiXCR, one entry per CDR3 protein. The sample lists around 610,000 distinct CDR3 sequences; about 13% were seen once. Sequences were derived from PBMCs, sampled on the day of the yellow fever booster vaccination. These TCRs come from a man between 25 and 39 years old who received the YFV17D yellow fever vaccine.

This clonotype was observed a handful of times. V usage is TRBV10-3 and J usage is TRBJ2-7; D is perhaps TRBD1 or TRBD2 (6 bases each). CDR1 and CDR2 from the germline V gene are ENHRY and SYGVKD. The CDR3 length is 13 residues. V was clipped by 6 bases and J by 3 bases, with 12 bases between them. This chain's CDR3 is CAIREGQNYEQYF. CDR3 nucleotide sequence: TGTGCCATCAGGGAGGGACAAAACTACGAGCAGTACTTC.

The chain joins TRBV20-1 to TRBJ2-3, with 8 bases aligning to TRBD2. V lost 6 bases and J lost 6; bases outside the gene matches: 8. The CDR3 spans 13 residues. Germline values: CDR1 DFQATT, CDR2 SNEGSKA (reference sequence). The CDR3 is CSAQRPGGDTQYF. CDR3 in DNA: TGCAGTGCCCAACGGCCGGGAGGGGATACGCAGTATTTT.

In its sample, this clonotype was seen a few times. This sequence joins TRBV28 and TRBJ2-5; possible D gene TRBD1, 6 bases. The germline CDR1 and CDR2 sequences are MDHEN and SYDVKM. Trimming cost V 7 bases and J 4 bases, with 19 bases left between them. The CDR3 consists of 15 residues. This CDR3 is CASKTVTGLGETQYF. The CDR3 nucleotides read TGTGCCAGCAAGACCGTAACAGGGCTCGGAGAGACCCAGTACTTC.

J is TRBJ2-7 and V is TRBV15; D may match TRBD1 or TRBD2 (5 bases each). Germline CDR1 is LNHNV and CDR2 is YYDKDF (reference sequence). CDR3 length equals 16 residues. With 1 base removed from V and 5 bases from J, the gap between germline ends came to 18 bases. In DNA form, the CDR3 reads TGTGCCACCAGCAGAGCAGGGTTCTATATGGGGGACGAGCAGTACTTC. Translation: CATSRAGFYMGDEQYF. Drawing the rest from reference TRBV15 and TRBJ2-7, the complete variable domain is DAMVIQNPRYQVTQFGKPVTLSCSQTLNHNVMYWYQQKSSQAPKLLFHYYDKDFNNEADTPDNFQSRRPNTSFCFLDIRSPGLGDTAMYLCATSRAGFYMGDEQYFGPGTRLTVT.

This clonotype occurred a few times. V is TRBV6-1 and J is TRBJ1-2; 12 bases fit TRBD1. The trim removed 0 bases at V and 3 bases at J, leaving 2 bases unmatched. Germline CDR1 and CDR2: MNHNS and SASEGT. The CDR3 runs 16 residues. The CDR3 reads CASSEAGTGGDYGYTF. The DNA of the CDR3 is TGTGCCAGCAGTGAAGCGGGGACAGGGGGCGACTATGGCTACACCTTC.

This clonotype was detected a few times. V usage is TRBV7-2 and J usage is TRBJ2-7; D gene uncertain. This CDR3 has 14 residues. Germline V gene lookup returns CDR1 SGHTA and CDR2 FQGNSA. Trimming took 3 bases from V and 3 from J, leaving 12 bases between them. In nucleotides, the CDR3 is TGTGCCAGCAGCTTGTCACAGATATTCTACGAGCAGTACTTC. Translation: CASSLSQIFYEQYF.

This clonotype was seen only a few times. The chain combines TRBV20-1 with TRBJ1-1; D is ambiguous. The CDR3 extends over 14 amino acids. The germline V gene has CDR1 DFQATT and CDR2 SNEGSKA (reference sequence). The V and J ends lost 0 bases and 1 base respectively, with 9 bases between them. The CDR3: CSARDPQTNTEAFF. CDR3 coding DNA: TGCAGTGCTAGAGATCCCCAGACGAACACTGAAGCTTTCTTT.

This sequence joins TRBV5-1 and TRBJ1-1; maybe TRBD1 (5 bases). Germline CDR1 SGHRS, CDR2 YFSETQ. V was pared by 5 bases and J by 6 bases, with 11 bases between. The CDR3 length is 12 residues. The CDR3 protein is CASRRGNAEAFF. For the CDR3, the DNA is TGCGCCAGCAGAAGGGGAAACGCTGAAGCTTTCTTT.

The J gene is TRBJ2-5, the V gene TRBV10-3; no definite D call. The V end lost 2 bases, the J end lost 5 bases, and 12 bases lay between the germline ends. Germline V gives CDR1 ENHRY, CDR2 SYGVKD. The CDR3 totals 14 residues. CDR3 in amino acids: CAISENPGSETQYF. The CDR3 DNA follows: TGTGCCATCAGTGAGAATCCGGGCAGCGAGACCCAGTACTTC.

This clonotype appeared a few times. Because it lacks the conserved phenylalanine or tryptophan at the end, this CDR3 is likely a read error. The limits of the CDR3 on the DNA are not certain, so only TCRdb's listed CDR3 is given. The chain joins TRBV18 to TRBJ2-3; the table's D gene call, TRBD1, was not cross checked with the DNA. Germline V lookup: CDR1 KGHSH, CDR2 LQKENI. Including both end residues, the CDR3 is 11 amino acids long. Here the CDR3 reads CASSTGQSHLL.

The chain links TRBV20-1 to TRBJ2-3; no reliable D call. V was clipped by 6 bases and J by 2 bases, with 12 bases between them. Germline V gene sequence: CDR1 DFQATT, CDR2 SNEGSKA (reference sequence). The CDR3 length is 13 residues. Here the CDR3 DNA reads TGCAGTGCCAAGGAAATAATCACAGATACGCAGTATTTT. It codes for CSAKEIITDTQYF.

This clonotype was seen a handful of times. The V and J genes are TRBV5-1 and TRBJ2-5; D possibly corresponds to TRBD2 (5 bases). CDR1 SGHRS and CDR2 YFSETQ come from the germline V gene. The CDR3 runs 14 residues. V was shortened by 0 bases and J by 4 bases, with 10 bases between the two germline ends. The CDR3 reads CASSLGPLAETQYF. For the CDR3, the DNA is TGCGCCAGCAGCTTGGGGCCGCTAGCAGAGACCCAGTACTTC.

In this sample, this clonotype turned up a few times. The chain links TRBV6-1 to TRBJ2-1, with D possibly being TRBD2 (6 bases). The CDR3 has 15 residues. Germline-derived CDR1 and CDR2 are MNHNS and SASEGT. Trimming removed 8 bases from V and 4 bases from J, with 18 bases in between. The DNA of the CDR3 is TGTGCCAGCTATCCCACGCGGGGCGGGTACAATGAGCAGTTCTTC. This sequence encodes CASYPTRGGYNEQFF.

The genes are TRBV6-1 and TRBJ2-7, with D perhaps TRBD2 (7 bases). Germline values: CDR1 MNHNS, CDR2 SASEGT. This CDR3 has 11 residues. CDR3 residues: CAGGGGYEQYF. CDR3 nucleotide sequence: TGTGCTGGGGGCGGGGGCTACGAGCAGTACTTC.

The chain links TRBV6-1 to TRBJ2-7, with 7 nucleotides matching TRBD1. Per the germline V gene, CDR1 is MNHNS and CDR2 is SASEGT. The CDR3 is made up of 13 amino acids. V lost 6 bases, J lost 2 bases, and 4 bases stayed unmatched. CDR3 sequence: CASRTGQAYEQYF. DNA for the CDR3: TGTGCCAGCAGAACAGGACAGGCCTACGAGCAGTACTTC.

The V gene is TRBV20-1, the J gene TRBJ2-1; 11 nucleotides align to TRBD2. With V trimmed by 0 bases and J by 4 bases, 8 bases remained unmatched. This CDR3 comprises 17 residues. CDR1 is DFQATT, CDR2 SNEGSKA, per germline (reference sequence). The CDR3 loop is CSARDRATSGNYNEQFF. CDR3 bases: TGCAGTGCTAGAGATAGAGCGACTAGCGGGAATTACAATGAGCAGTTCTTC.

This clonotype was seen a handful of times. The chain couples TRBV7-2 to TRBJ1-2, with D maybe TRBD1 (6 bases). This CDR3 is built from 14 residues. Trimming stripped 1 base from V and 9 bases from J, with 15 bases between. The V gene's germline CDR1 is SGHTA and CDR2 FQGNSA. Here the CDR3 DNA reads TGTGCCAGCAGCTTAGGAACCTTCGACAGGAGCTACACCTTC. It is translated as CASSLGTFDRSYTF. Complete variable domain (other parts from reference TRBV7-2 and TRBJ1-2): GAGVSQSPSNKVTEKGKDVELRCDPISGHTALYWYRQSLGQGLEFLIYFQGNSAPDKSGLPSDRFSAERTGGSVSTLTIQRTQQEDSAVYLCASSLGTFDRSYTFGSGTRLTVV.

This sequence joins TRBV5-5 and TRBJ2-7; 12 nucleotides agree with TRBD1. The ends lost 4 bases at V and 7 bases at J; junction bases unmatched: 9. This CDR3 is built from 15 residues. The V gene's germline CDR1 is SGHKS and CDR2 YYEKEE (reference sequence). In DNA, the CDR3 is TGTGCCAGCAGCCATCCGGGACAGGGGGCGTGGGAGCAGTACTTC. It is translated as CASSHPGQGAWEQYF.

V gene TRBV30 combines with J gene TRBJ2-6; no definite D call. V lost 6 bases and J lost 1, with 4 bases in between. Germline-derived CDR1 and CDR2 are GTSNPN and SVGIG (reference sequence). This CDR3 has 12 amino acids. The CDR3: CACGSGANVLTF. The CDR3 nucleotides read TGTGCCTGCGGATCTGGGGCCAACGTCCTGACTTTC. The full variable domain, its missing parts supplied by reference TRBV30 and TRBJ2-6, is SQTIHQWPATLVQPVGSPLSLECTVEGTSNPNLYWYRQAAGRGLQLLFYSVGIGQISSEVPQNLSASRPQDRQFILSSKKLLLSDSGFYLCACGSGANVLTFGAGSRLTVL.

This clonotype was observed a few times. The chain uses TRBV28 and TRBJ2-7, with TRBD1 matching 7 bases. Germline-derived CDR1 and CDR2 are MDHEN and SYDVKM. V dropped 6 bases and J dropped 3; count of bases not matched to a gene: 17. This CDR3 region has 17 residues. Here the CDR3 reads CASRNFHYDRVGYEQYF. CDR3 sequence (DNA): TGTGCCAGCAGAAATTTCCATTATGACAGGGTAGGCTACGAGCAGTACTTC.

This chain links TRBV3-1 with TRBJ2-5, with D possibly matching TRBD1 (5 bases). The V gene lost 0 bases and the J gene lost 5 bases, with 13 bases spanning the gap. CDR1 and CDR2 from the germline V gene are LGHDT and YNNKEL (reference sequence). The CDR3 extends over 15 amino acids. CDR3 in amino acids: CASSQDPGFSETQYF. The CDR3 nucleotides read TGTGCCAGCAGCCAAGATCCAGGGTTTTCGGAGACCCAGTACTTC.

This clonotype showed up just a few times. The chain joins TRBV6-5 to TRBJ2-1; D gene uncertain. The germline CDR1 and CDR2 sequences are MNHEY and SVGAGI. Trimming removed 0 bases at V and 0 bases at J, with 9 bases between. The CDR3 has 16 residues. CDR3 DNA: TGTGCCAGCAGTTACTCGGCCCCCTCCTCCTACAATGAGCAGTTCTTC. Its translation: CASSYSAPSSYNEQFF.

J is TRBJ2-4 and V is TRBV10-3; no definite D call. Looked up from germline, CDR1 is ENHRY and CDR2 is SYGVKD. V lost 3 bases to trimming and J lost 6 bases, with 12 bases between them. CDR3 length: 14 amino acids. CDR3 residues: CAISERDSGNIQYF. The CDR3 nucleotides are TGTGCCATCAGTGAAAGGGATAGTGGAAACATTCAGTACTTC.

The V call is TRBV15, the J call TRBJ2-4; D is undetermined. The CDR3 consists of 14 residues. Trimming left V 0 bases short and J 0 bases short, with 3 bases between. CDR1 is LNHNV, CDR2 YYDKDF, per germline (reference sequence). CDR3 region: CATSRDLAKNIQYF. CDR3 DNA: TGTGCCACCAGCAGAGATCTAGCCAAAAACATTCAGTACTTC.

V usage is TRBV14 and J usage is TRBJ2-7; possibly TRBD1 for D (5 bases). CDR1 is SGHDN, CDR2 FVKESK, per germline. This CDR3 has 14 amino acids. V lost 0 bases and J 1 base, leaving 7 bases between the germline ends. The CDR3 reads CASSQEQVSYEQYF. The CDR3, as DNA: TGTGCCAGCAGCCAAGAACAGGTATCCTACGAGCAGTACTTC. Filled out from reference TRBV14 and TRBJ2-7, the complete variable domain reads EAGVTQFPSHSVIEKGQTVTLRCDPISGHDNLYWYRRVMGKEIKFLLHFVKESKQDESGMPNNRFLAERTGGTYSTLKVQPAELEDSGVYFCASSQEQVSYEQYFGPGTRLTVT.

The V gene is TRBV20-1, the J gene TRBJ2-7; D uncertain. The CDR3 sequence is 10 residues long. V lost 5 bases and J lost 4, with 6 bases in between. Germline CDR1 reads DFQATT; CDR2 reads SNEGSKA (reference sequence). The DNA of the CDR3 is TGCAGTGCTGGACGGTACGAGCAGTACTTC. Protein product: CSAGRYEQYF.

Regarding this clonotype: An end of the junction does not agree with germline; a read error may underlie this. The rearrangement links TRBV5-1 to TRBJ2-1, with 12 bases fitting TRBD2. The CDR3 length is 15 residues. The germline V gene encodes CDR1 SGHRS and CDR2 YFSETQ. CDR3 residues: CASRLGLAGNNEQCF. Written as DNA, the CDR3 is TGCGCCAGCAGACTCGGACTAGCGGGGAACAATGAGCAGTGCTTC.